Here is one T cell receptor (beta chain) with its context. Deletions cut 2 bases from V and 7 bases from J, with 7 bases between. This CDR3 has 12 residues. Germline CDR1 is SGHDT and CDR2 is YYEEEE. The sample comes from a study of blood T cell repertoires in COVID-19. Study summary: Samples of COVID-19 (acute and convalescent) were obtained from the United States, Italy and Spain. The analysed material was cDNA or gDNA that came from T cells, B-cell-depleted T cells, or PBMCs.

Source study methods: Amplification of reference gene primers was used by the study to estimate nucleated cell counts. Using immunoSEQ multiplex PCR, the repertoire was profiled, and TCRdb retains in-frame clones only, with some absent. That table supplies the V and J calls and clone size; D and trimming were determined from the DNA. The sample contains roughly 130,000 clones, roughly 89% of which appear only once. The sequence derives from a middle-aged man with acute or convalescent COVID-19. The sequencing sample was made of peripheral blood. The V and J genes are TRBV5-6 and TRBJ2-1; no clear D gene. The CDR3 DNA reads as TGTGCCAGCAGCTTTCAGGTTAATGAGCAGTTCTTC. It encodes CASSFQVNEQFF.